Below are 17 T cell receptor beta chains sequenced from a single sample in a study of vaccination effects on CD4 cells after COVID-19. Antigens of these TCRs are unknown. Generated by immunoSEQ multiplex PCR, the TCRdb table keeps only in-frame clones and is missing some. The sample carries fewer than 70,000 clones, 75% to 85% recorded once. Sequencing in the ViraFEST assay came after antigen-specific CD4+ T cells had been expanded with viral peptide pools, which were used to stimulate PBMC. Researchers isolated CD4+ T cells once ten to eleven days of culture had elapsed. Negative nucleocapsid antibody tests before and after vaccination confirmed no previous SARS-CoV-2 infection. The source was CD4+ T cells from PBMCs cultured with SARS-CoV-2 spike peptides, collected before COVID-19 vaccination. The receptors were gathered from a human donor who received a COVID-19 vaccine.

A note on this clone: At the DNA level, this CDR3 is encoded by other sequences in the same sample as well. The chain is built from TRBV2 and TRBJ2-2, with D perhaps TRBD2 (6 bases). Between the trimmed V and J ends, which lost 6 bases and 5 bases, there was a span of 16 bases. Germline loops: CDR1 SNHLY, CDR2 FYNNEI. This CDR3 is 15 amino acids long. CDR3 bases: TGTGCCAGCAGCCACGGACTAATGAATACCGGGGAGCTGTTTTTT. Its protein product is CASSHGLMNTGELFF.

J is TRBJ2-2 and V is TRBV28, with D perhaps matching TRBD1 or TRBD2 (5 bases each). The CDR3 sequence is 11 residues long. Germline V gene data show CDR1 as MDHEN and CDR2 as SYDVKM. Trimming removed 5 bases from V and 13 bases from J, with 11 bases in between. CDR3 sequence reads: CASSTSGRLFF. The CDR3, as DNA: TGTGCCAGCAGTACCTCAGGGAGGCTGTTTTTT.

This chain links TRBV3-1 (or the pseudogene TRBV3-2) with TRBJ1-4, with D perhaps matching TRBD1 (5 bases). This CDR3 is built from 14 residues. V dropped 1 base and J dropped 8 bases, with 11 bases sitting between them. Germline V gene sequence: CDR1 LGHDT, CDR2 YNNKEL (reference sequence). The CDR3 nucleotides are TGTGCCAGCAGCCAAGTCAGGGACGACGAAAAACTGTTTTTT. Translated, it gives CASSQVRDDEKLFF.

This clone appeared a single time. The CDR3 DNA sequence: TGTGCCAGCAGCCAAAGGGGACTAGCGGGGGAATCTATTCAGTACTTC. This codes for CASSQRGLAGESIQYF. The chain joins TRBV14 to TRBJ2-4; 14 nucleotides agree with TRBD2. This CDR3 is built from 16 residues. J was trimmed by 10 bases and V by 2 bases; bases with no gene match: 7. The germline V gene encodes CDR1 SGHDN and CDR2 FVKESK.

This clone was seen more than once but under ten times. An end of the junction does not agree with germline; a read error may underlie this. The chain couples TRBV4-3 to TRBJ2-6; no reliable D call. The CDR3 loop spans 17 amino acids. Germline V gene sequence: CDR1 LGHNA, CDR2 YSLEER. CDR3 coding DNA: TGCGCCAGCAGCCAAGAGGCGACGGGCTCTCGGGCCAACGTCCTGACTTTC. Translation: CASSQEATGSRANVLTF.

This clone was found once. This sequence joins TRBV7-3 and TRBJ2-3, with TRBD2 identical over 7 bases. Trimming removed 3 bases from V and 0 bases from J; junction bases left unmatched: 3. Germline values: CDR1 SGHTA, CDR2 FQGTGA. This CDR3 contains 15 residues. The CDR3 loop reads CASSFSGVSTDTQYF. CDR3 bases: TGTGCCAGCAGCTTCAGCGGGGTTAGCACAGATACGCAGTATTTT.

This rearrangement joins TRBV28 to TRBJ1-1; 7 nucleotides agree with TRBD1. Germline V gene sequence: CDR1 MDHEN, CDR2 SYDVKM. The CDR3 covers 14 residues. Trimming cost V 7 bases and J 2 bases; bases outside gene matches: 7. The DNA for the CDR3 is TGTGCCAGCAAACTGGGACAGACCAACACTGAAGCTTTCTTT. As protein: CASKLGQTNTEAFF.

The chain recombines TRBV19 with TRBJ2-3; possibly TRBD1 or TRBD2 for D (5 bases each). This CDR3 is built from 13 residues. The germline CDR1 and CDR2 sequences are LNHDA and SQIVND (reference sequence). Trimming removed 6 bases from V and 3 bases from J, with 10 bases in between. The CDR3 is CASRGEDTDTQYF. The CDR3 nucleotides are TGTGCCAGTAGGGGGGAAGATACAGATACGCAGTATTTT.

This clone occurred once. The chain is built from TRBV10-3 and TRBJ2-1, with 8 bases lining up with TRBD2. Looked up from germline, CDR1 is ENHRY and CDR2 is SYGVKD. V was clipped by 0 bases and J by 3 bases; unmatched bases: 7. This CDR3 is 17 amino acids long. DNA of the CDR3: TGTGCCATCAGTGAGTCCCACCGGGGACTAGACTACAATGAGCAGTTCTTC. Amino acid sequence: CAISESHRGLDYNEQFF.

This clone was seen a few times. This rearrangement joins TRBV9 to TRBJ1-2; D is perhaps TRBD1 (5 bases). Trimming left V 5 bases short and J 4 bases short, with 9 bases between. The CDR3 runs to 12 residues. The V gene's germline CDR1 is SGDLS and CDR2 YYNGEE. The CDR3 sequence: CASSRQLYGYTF. In nucleotides, the CDR3 is TGTGCCAGCAGTCGACAGCTCTATGGCTACACCTTC.

The genes are TRBV28 and TRBJ1-5; no reliable D call. The CDR3 sequence is 12 residues long. Germline CDR1 reads MDHEN; CDR2 reads SYDVKM. V was shortened by 5 bases and J by 1 base, with 3 bases between the two germline ends. The CDR3 coding sequence is TGTGCCAGCAGTATCAGCAATCAGCCCCAGCATTTT. Translated: CASSISNQPQHF.

V is TRBV5-1 and J is TRBJ1-2, with D possibly matching TRBD1 (5 bases). Trimming shortened V by 2 bases and J by 8 bases, and 19 bases separated the two germline ends. This CDR3 is 15 amino acids long. Looked up from germline, CDR1 is SGHRS and CDR2 is YFSETQ. This CDR3 is CASSFGSGPGDGYTF. The CDR3 region has the DNA TGCGCCAGCAGCTTCGGATCGGGACCCGGGGACGGCTACACCTTC.

V is TRBV6-5 and J is TRBJ1-1, with D unclear. Trimming shortened V by 8 bases and J by 0 bases, and 10 bases separated the two germline ends. The CDR3 is made up of 13 amino acids. Per the germline V gene, CDR1 is MNHEY and CDR2 is SVGAGI. CDR3 bases: TGTGCCAGCGGAAGGGAGATGAACACTGAAGCTTTCTTT. Encoded protein: CASGREMNTEAFF.

The chain recombines TRBV18 with TRBJ2-2; D is undetermined. The germline V gene encodes CDR1 KGHSH and CDR2 LQKENI. There are 14 residues in the CDR3. V lost 3 bases to trimming and J lost 5 bases, with 10 bases between them. CDR3 nucleotides: TGTGCCAGCTCACCGACTTTAGGAACCGGGGAGCTGTTTTTT. Protein sequence: CASSPTLGTGELFF.

V usage is TRBV18 and J usage is TRBJ1-2, with D possibly matching TRBD1 (6 bases). V shed 2 bases and J shed 0 bases, with 19 bases lying between them. Per germline, CDR1 KGHSH and CDR2 LQKENI. This CDR3 contains 18 residues. The CDR3 nucleotides read TGTGCCAGCTCACCAAACCCCACCCTGACAGGATCTAACTATGGCTACACCTTC. Translation gives CASSPNPTLTGSNYGYTF.

V gene TRBV24-1 combines with J gene TRBJ2-3; 7 positions match TRBD1. The junction had 5 bases not matched to a gene; V was cut back by 4 bases and J by 8 bases. The CDR3 runs to 13 residues. Looked up from germline, CDR1 is KGHDR and CDR2 is SFDVKD. CDR3 protein: CATSDPRGFTQYF. CDR3 sequence (DNA): TGTGCCACCAGTGACCCCAGGGGGTTTACGCAGTATTTT.

The chain uses TRBV5-4 and TRBJ2-5; D is unresolved. Trimming took 4 bases from V and 0 from J, leaving 7 bases between them. Per germline, CDR1 SGHNT and CDR2 YYREEE (reference sequence). The CDR3 spans 13 residues. The DNA for the CDR3 is TGTGCCAGCAGCGGGAATCACCAAGAGACCCAGTACTTC. Its translation is CASSGNHQETQYF.